This T cell receptor (beta chain) was captured in a study of CD8 T cells in Susac syndrome. Each Susac syndrome patient had definite or probable disease by recently defined criteria. A few counts support this clonotype. A quantity of roughly 0.5 to 1 ug RNA underwent reverse transcription using random hexamers. Each CDR3 protein gets one entry after TCRdb re-called the immunoSEQ multiplex PCR reads with MiXCR. The profile shows about 150,000 distinct CDR3 sequences, around 95% of them singletons. V was clipped by 3 bases and J by 2 bases, with 5 bases between them. Germline CDR1 is SNHLY and CDR2 is FYNNEI. The CDR3 runs 12 residues.

The specimen sequenced was CD4+ T cells from PBMCs. This clonotype originated in a human donor with Susac syndrome. This chain connects TRBV2 to TRBJ2-7; D is unresolved. CDR3 in DNA: TGTGCCAGCAGTGAGTTCCCCTACGAGCAGTACGTC. Translated, it gives CASSEFPYEQYV.